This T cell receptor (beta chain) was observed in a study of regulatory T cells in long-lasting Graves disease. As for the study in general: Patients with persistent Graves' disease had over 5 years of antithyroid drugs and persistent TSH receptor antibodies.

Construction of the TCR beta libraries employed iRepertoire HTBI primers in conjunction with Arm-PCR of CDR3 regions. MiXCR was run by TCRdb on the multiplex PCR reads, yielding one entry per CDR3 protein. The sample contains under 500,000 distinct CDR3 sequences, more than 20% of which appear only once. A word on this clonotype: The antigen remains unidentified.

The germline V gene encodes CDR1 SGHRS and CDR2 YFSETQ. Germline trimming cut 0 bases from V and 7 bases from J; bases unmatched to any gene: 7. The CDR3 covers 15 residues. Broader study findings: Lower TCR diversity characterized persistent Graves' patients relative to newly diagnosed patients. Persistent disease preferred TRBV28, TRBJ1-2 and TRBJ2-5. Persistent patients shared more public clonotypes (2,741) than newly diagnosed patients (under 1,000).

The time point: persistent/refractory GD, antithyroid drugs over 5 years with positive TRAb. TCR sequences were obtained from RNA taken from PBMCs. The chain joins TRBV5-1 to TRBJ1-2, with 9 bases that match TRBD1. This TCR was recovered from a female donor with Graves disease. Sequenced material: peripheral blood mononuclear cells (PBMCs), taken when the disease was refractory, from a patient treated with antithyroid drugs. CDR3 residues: CASSLEGQGMSGYTF. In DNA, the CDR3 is TGCGCCAGCAGCTTGGAGGGACAGGGTATGAGTGGCTACACCTTC.